A single T cell receptor beta chain is shown here with its context. The antigen remains undetermined. V lost 4 bases, J lost 3 bases, and 11 bases lay in between. CDR1 and CDR2 from the germline V gene are SGDLS and YYNGEE. The CDR3 runs 13 residues. This record belongs to a study of cytomegalovirus exposure and HLA in healthy donors. Whole-study context: Previous work identified roughly 110 million unique TCR beta sequences from about 179 million T cells.

Study-level findings and limits: Confirmation in vitro established that a few CMV-associated chains were specific for CMV antigens. Another analysis was done later, and it associated 15,000 or so TCR beta sequences with HLA alleles at 0.05 false discovery rate. Most of the TCR beta V segments (in an earlier analysis) were productive either about 87% or about 30% of the time.

The PCR had 60 Vbeta and 13 Jbeta primers. Profiled with immunoSEQ multiplex PCR; TCRdb holds only in-frame clones, not every one. The repertoire consists of 100,000 to 120,000 clones, with roughly four fifths occurring once and the leading ten covering around 1.2%. The gene calls are TRBV9 and TRBJ2-7; D is possibly TRBD1 (6 bases). The sample taken for sequencing was PBMCs. The sequence derives from a woman in her 30s in good health and CMV-seronegative. CDR3 residues: CASSPGHHYEQYF. DNA for the CDR3: TGTGCCAGCAGCCCGGGACACCACTACGAGCAGTACTTC.